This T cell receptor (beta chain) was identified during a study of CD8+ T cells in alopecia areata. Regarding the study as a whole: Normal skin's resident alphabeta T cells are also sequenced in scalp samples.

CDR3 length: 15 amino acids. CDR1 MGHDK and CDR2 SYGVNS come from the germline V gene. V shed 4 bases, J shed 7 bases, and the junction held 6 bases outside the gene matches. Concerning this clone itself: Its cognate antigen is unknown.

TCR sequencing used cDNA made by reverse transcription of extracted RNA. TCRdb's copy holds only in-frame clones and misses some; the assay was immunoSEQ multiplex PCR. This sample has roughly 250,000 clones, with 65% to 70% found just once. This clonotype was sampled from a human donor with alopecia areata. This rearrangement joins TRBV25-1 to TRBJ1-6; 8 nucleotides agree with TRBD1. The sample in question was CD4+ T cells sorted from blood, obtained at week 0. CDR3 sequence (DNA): TGTGCCAGCAGTGGCGGACAGGGCCCAAATTCACCCCTCCACTTT. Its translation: CASSGGQGPNSPLHF.